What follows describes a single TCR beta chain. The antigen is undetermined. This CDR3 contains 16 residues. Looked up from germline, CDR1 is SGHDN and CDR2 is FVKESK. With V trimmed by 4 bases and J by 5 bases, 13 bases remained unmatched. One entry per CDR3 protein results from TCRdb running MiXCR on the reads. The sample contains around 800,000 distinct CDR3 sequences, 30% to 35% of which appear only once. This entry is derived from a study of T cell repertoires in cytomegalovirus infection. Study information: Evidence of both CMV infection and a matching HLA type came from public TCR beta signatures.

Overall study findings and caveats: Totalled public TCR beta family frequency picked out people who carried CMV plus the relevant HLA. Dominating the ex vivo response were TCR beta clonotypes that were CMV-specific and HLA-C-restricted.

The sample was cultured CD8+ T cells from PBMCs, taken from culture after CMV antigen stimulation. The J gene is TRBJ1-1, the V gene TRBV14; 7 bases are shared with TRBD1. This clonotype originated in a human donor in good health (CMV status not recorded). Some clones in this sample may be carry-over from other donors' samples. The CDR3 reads CASSPFTGTAGTEAFF. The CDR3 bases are TGTGCCAGCAGCCCCTTTACCGGGACAGCGGGAACTGAAGCTTTCTTT.